The 18 T cell receptor beta chains given below trace back to one sample, sequenced in a study of cytomegalovirus exposure and HLA in healthy donors (dated by TCRdb to 2016 to 2017). The library was prepared using the immunoSEQ multiplex PCR assay. For the multiplex PCR, a mixture combining 60 forward primers for TCR Vbeta segments and 13 reverse primers for TCR Jbeta segments was used. Sourced from immuneACCESS, this table was stored by TCRdb with only in-frame sequences that have V and J called. A share of the clones is absent; for the studies checked, an unresolved V gene accounts for under half, and the remainder has no known explanation. Across this sample there are around 200,000 clones, with 70% seen only once. The top ten clonotypes cover 2.6% of the sample. The specimen was PBMCs. The receptor set was obtained from a man aged 35-49 years in good health and CMV-seropositive.

The gene calls are TRBV13 and TRBJ2-5; a weak D match, TRBD1 (7 bases). V lost 5 bases and J lost 0, with 22 bases in between. CDR3 length: 18 residues. CDR1 PRHDT and CDR2 FYEKMQ come from the germline V gene (reference sequence). The CDR3 reads CASSIGRGTDWYQETQYF. In nucleotides, the CDR3 is TGTGCCAGCAGCATTGGGCGCGGGACAGATTGGTACCAAGAGACCCAGTACTTC.

V and J are TRBV5-6 and TRBJ2-1; 12 nucleotides align to TRBD1. After removal of 4 bases from V and 8 bases from J, the junction contained 7 bases not matched to a gene. This CDR3 has 15 amino acids. The germline V gene encodes CDR1 SGHDT and CDR2 YYEEEE. The CDR3 loop reads CASSRRDRGHDEQFF. The CDR3, as DNA: TGTGCCAGCAGCCGCCGGGACAGGGGGCACGATGAGCAGTTCTTC.

Worth noting for this clone: Other DNA sequences of this sample code for an identical CDR3. V usage is TRBV5-6 and J usage is TRBJ1-4; D is uncertain. Between the trimmed V and J ends, which lost 0 bases and 8 bases, there was a span of 8 bases. The CDR3 length is 13 residues. Germline CDR1 reads SGHDT; CDR2 reads YYEEEE. CDR3 amino acids: CASSLAGLEKLFF. CDR3 in DNA: TGTGCCAGCAGCTTGGCGGGATTGGAAAAACTGTTTTTT.

This sequence joins TRBV18 and TRBJ1-4; 9 bases are a match to TRBD1. Germline trimming cut 3 bases from V and 4 bases from J; bases unmatched to any gene: 3. This CDR3 contains 15 residues. In germline, CDR1 is KGHSH, CDR2 LQKENI. The CDR3 loop reads CASSPQDRGNEKLFF. The CDR3 DNA follows: TGTGCCAGCTCACCTCAGGACAGGGGTAATGAAAAACTGTTTTTT.

J is TRBJ2-2 and V is TRBV12-1; no check of the table's D call, TRBD2, against the DNA was made. TRBV12-1 has pseudogene status. This CDR3 contains 13 residues. The CDR3 region has the DNA TGTGCCAGCAGCTACGAGGGAGTTGGGGAGCTGTTTTTT. Encoded protein: CASSYEGVGELFF.

The chain has TRBV29-1 and TRBJ2-5; TRBD2 matches at 7 bases. Germline-derived CDR1 and CDR2 are SQVTM and ANQGSEA. V dropped 4 bases and J dropped 6; count of bases not matched to a gene: 8. This CDR3 is built from 13 residues. The CDR3 sequence: CSVGEGSGKTQYF. CDR3 nucleotide sequence: TGCAGCGTTGGGGAGGGAAGTGGAAAGACCCAGTACTTC.

V usage is TRBV7-2 and J usage is TRBJ1-5; D is ambiguous. Germline CDR1 reads SGHTA; CDR2 reads FQGNSA. CDR3 length: 15 amino acids. Between the trimmed V and J ends, which lost 2 bases and 5 bases, there was a span of 13 bases. The CDR3 coding sequence is TGTGCCAGCAGCTTACGGGAAGACCCATATCAGCCCCAGCATTTT. It is translated as CASSLREDPYQPQHF.

The J gene is TRBJ1-1, the V gene TRBV7-9; D gene unclear. V lost 1 base to trimming and J lost 4 bases, with 7 bases between them. CDR3 length: 13 amino acids. Germline V gene lookup returns CDR1 SEHNR and CDR2 FQNEAQ (reference sequence). The CDR3 bases are TGTGCCAGCAGCTTAGAAGGAGCCACTGAAGCTTTCTTT. Protein product: CASSLEGATEAFF.

The genes are TRBV5-1 and TRBJ1-2; 8 nucleotides align to TRBD1. CDR1 is SGHRS and CDR2 is YFSETQ in the germline V gene. CDR3 length: 15 amino acids. V was pared by 4 bases and J by 5 bases, with 10 bases of the junction left unmatched. CDR3 amino acids: CASSRQDRAGYGYTF. In DNA, the CDR3 is TGCGCCAGCAGCCGGCAGGACAGGGCAGGTTATGGCTACACCTTC.

The chain combines TRBV27 with TRBJ1-5; D remains ambiguous. Trimming stripped 1 base from V and 1 base from J, with 14 bases between. CDR1 MNHEY and CDR2 SMNVEV come from the germline V gene (reference sequence). This CDR3 spans 17 amino acids. Here the CDR3 reads CASSLWGGGESNQPQHF. The CDR3 nucleotides are TGTGCCAGCAGTTTATGGGGAGGAGGAGAGAGCAATCAGCCCCAGCATTTT.

To note about this clone: Its ends do not fully match the called genes, so a read error is possible. The V and J genes are TRBV7-9 and TRBJ2-5, with a tentative D call TRBD2 (6 bases). CDR3 length: 14 residues. CDR1 SEHNR and CDR2 FQNEAQ come from the germline V gene (reference sequence). The CDR3 region has the DNA TGTTCCAGCAGCTTAGAAGCAGGAGGGGAGACCCAGTACTTC. Residues: CSSSLEAGGETQYF.

This chain links TRBV6-1 with TRBJ2-7; no reliable D call. Trimming stripped 4 bases from V and 2 bases from J, with 12 bases between. Germline CDR1 and CDR2: MNHNS and SASEGT. The CDR3 sequence is 14 residues long. The CDR3 coding sequence is TGTGCCAGCAGTGCGAGACAATTTACCTACGAGCAGTACTTC. It yields the protein CASSARQFTYEQYF.

Only a few counts were recorded for this clone. The chain employs TRBV19 and TRBJ1-4; 7 bases agree with TRBD1. Trimming removed 7 bases from V and 3 bases from J; junction bases left unmatched: 5. Per germline, CDR1 LNHDA and CDR2 SQIVND (reference sequence). This CDR3 comprises 14 residues. The CDR3 here is CASMDRLSNEKLFF. DNA for the CDR3: TGTGCCAGTATGGACAGGCTCTCTAATGAAAAACTGTTTTTT.

The chain is built from TRBV5-4 and TRBJ2-7, with 7 nucleotides matching TRBD1. V was clipped by 0 bases and J by 0 bases; unmatched bases: 3. The CDR3 runs to 15 residues. Germline V gives CDR1 SGHNT, CDR2 YYREEE (reference sequence). DNA for the CDR3: TGTGCCAGCAGCTTGGGTCCAGGGGGCTCCTACGAGCAGTACTTC. This encodes CASSLGPGGSYEQYF.

The V call is TRBV29-1, the J call TRBJ2-7, with TRBD1 matching over 7 bases. V lost 4 bases to trimming and J lost 4 bases; unmatched junction nucleotides: 1. The germline V gene has CDR1 SQVTM and CDR2 ANQGSEA. The CDR3 has 11 residues. CDR3 protein: CSVGTGYEQYF. The CDR3 DNA reads as TGCAGCGTTGGGACAGGTTACGAGCAGTACTTC.

The gene calls are TRBV2 and TRBJ1-3; 7 bases align to TRBD1. Trimming cost V 4 bases and J 5 bases; bases outside gene matches: 8. The CDR3 length is 15 residues. Germline CDR1 reads SNHLY; CDR2 reads FYNNEI. The CDR3 DNA reads as TGTGCCAGCAGTGGGTCGACAGGGTATAGAAACACCATATATTTT. Its translation is CASSGSTGYRNTIYF.

V is TRBV19 and J is TRBJ1-2; 12 nucleotides agree with TRBD1. CDR3 size: 14 residues. The junction had 9 bases not matched to a gene; V was cut back by 2 bases and J by 14 bases. Germline values: CDR1 LNHDA, CDR2 SQIVND (reference sequence). CDR3 bases: TGTGCCAGTAGTATAACCCGGGACAGGGGGCCGGAGACCTTC. The encoded protein is CASSITRDRGPETF.

The chain links TRBV5-6 to TRBJ1-2; 8 nucleotides line up with TRBD1. This CDR3 has 15 amino acids. Germline CDR1 is SGHDT and CDR2 is YYEEEE. V shed 2 bases, J shed 4 bases, and the junction held 7 bases outside the gene matches. CDR3 sequence (DNA): TGTGCCAGCAGCTTAACCGGGACAGGAACCTATGGCTACACCTTC. As protein: CASSLTGTGTYGYTF. The full variable domain, its missing parts supplied by reference TRBV5-6 and TRBJ1-2, is DAGVTQSPTHLIKTRGQQVTLRCSPKSGHDTVSWYQQALGQGPQFIFQYYEEEERQRGNFPDRFSGHQFPNYSSELNVNALLLGDSALYLCASSLTGTGTYGYTFGSGTRLTVV.